This T cell receptor beta chain was identified during a study of T cells in pancreatic ductal adenocarcinoma. This CDR3 spans 17 amino acids. Between the trimmed V and J ends, which lost 2 bases and 0 bases, there was a span of 14 bases. Germline CDR1 reads ENHRY; CDR2 reads SYGVKD. Selected pancreatic ductal adenocarcinoma patients had undergone surgery without neoadjuvant therapy. Whole-study results and caveats: Comparisons of tumor and blood clonality may show falsely lower tumor diversity. Unique clonotypes were around 8-fold more numerous in blood than in tumor. The resected cohort was biased toward the minority with early-stage disease.

Details on this clone: Its antigen is as yet unknown.

Assay used: immunoSEQ multiplex PCR; TCRdb lists only in-frame clones, some missing. The table records several thousand clones, 67% of them present only once. The chain is built from TRBV10-3 and TRBJ1-3; D might be TRBD1 (5 bases). The clonotype comes from a human donor with pancreatic ductal adenocarcinoma. Sample: pancreatic tumor tissue. The CDR3: CAISEDATGDSGNTIYF. The CDR3, as DNA: TGTGCCATCAGTGAGGACGCTACAGGAGACTCTGGAAACACCATATATTTT.